This TCR beta chain stems from a study of blood T cell repertoires in COVID-19 (dated by TCRdb to 2020 to 2022). Regarding the research as a whole: The collaborator samples originated in the United States, Italy and Spain and spanned the acute and convalescent phases of COVID-19. The prospective study material was composed of cDNA or gDNA derived from T cells, B-cell-depleted T cells, or PBMCs. The dataset comprised deeply sampled blood TCRbeta repertoires from subjects exposed to, actively infected with, or recovered from COVID-19. The repertoires were made available in a free public database intended to serve as a resource for research on the immune response to SARS-CoV-2. The samples were drawn from two sources: the first 160 participants of the ongoing ImmuneRACE study, and 1,254 subjects contributed by 6 global collaborators. The sample metadata nearly always contained a de-identified subject ID, COVID-19 status, age in years and sex. HLA class I and class II types, where available, came from metadata supplied by the sample provider rather than from assay-based typing. What the study reported, not specific to this receptor: How much clinical and demographic metadata was included differed by source and by participant, and the metadata was provided uncurated.

The immunoSEQ Assay, a bias-controlled multiplex PCR, was used to amplify TCRbeta CDR3 regions from genomic DNA. The published analysis was carried out like this. Nucleated cell counts per sample were estimated from amplification of reference gene primers within the assay. To quantify the absolute abundance of each unique TCRbeta CDR3 rearrangement, sequence reads were collapsed and filtered. For each sample, productive Simpson clonality was calculated as the square root of Simpson's diversity index over productive rearrangements. Held by TCRdb, this immuneACCESS table contains in-frame sequences only and omits some clones. Under half of the omission traces to an unresolved V gene where checked; the cause of the rest is unknown. Clonal size and the V and J genes are those of that table, whereas D and trimming came from the DNA. This sample gives a few hundred thousand clones in total; approximately 82% of them show up just once. The ten biggest clones cover over 12% of the sample.

After removal of 4 bases from V and 1 base from J, the junction retains 6 bases not matched to a gene. Via the germline V gene, CDR1 is MDHEN and CDR2 SYDVKM. The CDR3 goes from the cysteine to the phenylalanine over 15 residues. CDR3 DNA is the only sequence kept; it has 45 bases, read in frame from the first base. A remark on this clone: Its cognate antigen has yet to be identified. No qualities accompany the bases; no much larger clone lies one base away. Different DNA sequences within this sample yield the same CDR3.

Participants in the prospective study were enrolled through a virtual design, were aged about 18 to 90 years, and lived in roughly 24 United States geographic areas. Cohort assignment in the prospective study relied on participant-reported clinical history from a screening survey and a study questionnaire. ImmuneRACE Cohort 3 recovered participants were defined by two consecutive negative NP/OP PCR tests, healthcare professional clearance, or symptom resolution. In the prospective study, whole blood, serum and a nasopharyngeal or oropharyngeal swab were collected from each participant by mobile phlebotomists. Participants in the prospective study had the option to provide additional blood draws and questionnaires over an approximately 2-month period. Before DNA extraction, blood samples from the prospective study were shipped at room temperature or frozen.

The V and J genes are TRBV28 and TRBJ2-7, and 8 junction bases match TRBD1. Sequencing input: PBMCs or T cells enriched from blood (not recorded which). The sequence came from a man in his forties who had recovered from COVID-19. The sequenced DNA: TGTGCCAGCAGTTCCGGGACAGGTGGGTCCTACGAGCAGTACTTC. Translated, this is CASSSGTGGSYEQYF.